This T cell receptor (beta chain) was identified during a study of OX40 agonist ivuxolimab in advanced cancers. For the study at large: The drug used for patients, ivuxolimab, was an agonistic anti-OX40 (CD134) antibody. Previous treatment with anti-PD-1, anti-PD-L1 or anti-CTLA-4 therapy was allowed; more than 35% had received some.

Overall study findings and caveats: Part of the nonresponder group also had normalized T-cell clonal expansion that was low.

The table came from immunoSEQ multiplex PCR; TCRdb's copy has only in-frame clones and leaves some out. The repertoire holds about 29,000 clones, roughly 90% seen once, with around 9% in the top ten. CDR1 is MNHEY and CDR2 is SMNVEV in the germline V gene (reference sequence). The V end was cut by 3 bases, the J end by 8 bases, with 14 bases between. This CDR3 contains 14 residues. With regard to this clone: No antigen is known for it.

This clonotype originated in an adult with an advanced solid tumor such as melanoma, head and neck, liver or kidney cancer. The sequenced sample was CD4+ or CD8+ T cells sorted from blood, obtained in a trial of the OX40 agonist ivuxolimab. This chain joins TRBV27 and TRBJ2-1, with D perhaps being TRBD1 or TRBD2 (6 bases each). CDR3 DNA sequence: TGTGCCAGCAGTTTTCCCGGGGGCGGGGATGAGCAGTTCTTC. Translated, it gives CASSFPGGGDEQFF.